This T cell receptor (beta chain) was found in a study of shared clonotypes between healthy human individuals. Whole-study context: CD4 naive cells filled three plates per donor, CD4 memory three, CD8 naive two and CD8 memory one.

Naive CD8 cells lacked CD45RO, underwent positive selection for CCR7 and left out terminally differentiated effector memory CD45RA+ cells. V was clipped by 2 bases and J by 2 bases, with 7 bases between them. The CDR3 is 15 residues long. The germline V gene encodes CDR1 MNHNY and CDR2 SVGAGI (reference sequence). Turning to this clone: Its antigen is unidentified.

Only in-frame clones appear in the TCRdb table, and some are missing; sequencing was by immunoSEQ multiplex PCR. Of under 1 million clones listed, 90% to 97% were seen once; the top ten hold about 0.21%. Study-wide findings and caveats: The researchers took only blood, and tissue repertoires probably look different.

Material: naive CD8+ T cells sorted from blood. This receptor was obtained from a man aged 25 to 40 in good health. This sequence joins TRBV6-6 and TRBJ2-6; D gene unclear. The chain's CDR3 is CASSYDWAGANVLTF. CDR3 sequence (DNA): TGTGCCAGCAGTTACGATTGGGCTGGGGCCAACGTCCTGACTTTC.